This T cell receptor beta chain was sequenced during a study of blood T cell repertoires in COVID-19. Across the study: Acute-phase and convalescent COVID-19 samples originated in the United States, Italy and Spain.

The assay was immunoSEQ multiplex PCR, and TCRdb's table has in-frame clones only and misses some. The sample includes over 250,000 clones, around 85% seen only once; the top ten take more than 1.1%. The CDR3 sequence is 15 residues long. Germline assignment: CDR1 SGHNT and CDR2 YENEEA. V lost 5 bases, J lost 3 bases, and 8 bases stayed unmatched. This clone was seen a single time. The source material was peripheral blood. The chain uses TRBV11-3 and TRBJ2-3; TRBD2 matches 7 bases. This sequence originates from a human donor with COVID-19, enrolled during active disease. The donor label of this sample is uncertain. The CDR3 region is CASSPRGLRTDTQYF. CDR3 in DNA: TGTGCCAGCAGCCCCCGGGGACTACGTACAGATACGCAGTATTTT.